Each of the 27 T cell receptor beta chains below was sequenced from the same sample in a study of TIL therapy for anti-PD-1-resistant metastatic lung cancer. Sample time point: pre-treatment sample, taken before nivolumab and TIL therapy. The tumor samples were excised metastases, mostly pleural nodules or supraclavicular lymph nodes. Sequencing used immunoSEQ v3. This table comes from immunoSEQ multiplex PCR, and its TCRdb copy is limited to in-frame clones, with some not included. The sample has 10,000 to 15,000 clones; roughly 50% are singletons. The material sequenced was tumor tissue, taken at baseline. Every receptor here comes from a person aged 25 to 80 with non-small cell lung cancer.

This clone was observed a few times. The CDR3 here is CASSLMAGGAYNEQFF. The CDR3 DNA follows: TGCGCCAGCAGCTTGATGGCGGGAGGGGCCTACAATGAGCAGTTCTTC. This chain links TRBV5-1 with TRBJ2-1; 9 bases line up with TRBD2. CDR1 is SGHRS, CDR2 YFSETQ, per germline. Losses at the gene ends were 1 base for V and 2 bases for J; bases not matched to a gene: 4. The CDR3 length is 16 residues.

This clone was picked up a small number of times. The V and J genes are TRBV6-4 and TRBJ2-1, with 9 bases matching TRBD1. V was clipped by 4 bases and J by 6 bases; unmatched bases: 4. CDR1 is MRHNA and CDR2 is SNTAGT in the germline V gene. The CDR3 loop spans 14 amino acids. CDR3 sequence (DNA): TGTGCCAGCAGTGGAGGGACAGGGAGCAATGAGCAGTTCTTC. Its translation is CASSGGTGSNEQFF.

The genes are TRBV19 and TRBJ1-1; D remains ambiguous. Looked up from germline, CDR1 is LNHDA and CDR2 is SQIVND (reference sequence). This CDR3 spans 16 amino acids. V lost 7 bases and J lost 1, with 19 bases in between. CDR3 residues: CASTPILWAANTEAFF. The DNA of the CDR3 is TGTGCCAGTACGCCCATTCTTTGGGCGGCGAACACTGAAGCTTTCTTT.

This chain joins TRBV7-6 and TRBJ2-2; tentatively, D is TRBD1 (5 bases). Trimming pared 6 bases from V and 6 bases from J, leaving 14 bases between. The CDR3 is 14 residues long. Germline V gives CDR1 SGHVS, CDR2 FNYEAQ. CDR3 DNA sequence: TGTGCCAGCAGACCGGACAAGGCCCCCGGGGAGCTGTTTTTT. This sequence encodes CASRPDKAPGELFF.

This clone came up a few times. The chain employs TRBV9 and TRBJ1-6; the D gene is possibly TRBD1 (5 bases). This CDR3 spans 15 amino acids. The germline gives CDR1 SGDLS, CDR2 YYNGEE. V gave up 2 bases and J gave up 1 base, with 7 bases separating them. The CDR3 nucleotides are TGTGCCAGCAGCGTGGGGGTATCCTATAATTCACCCCTCCACTTT. This sequence encodes CASSVGVSYNSPLHF.

V gene TRBV5-6 combines with J gene TRBJ1-2, with D hard to call. With 5 bases removed from V and 8 bases from J, the gap between germline ends came to 13 bases. The CDR3 runs 12 residues. The V gene's germline CDR1 is SGHDT and CDR2 YYEEEE. The CDR3 loop is CASRVGAEGYTF. The CDR3 nucleotides read TGTGCCAGCAGGGTGGGAGCGGAGGGCTACACCTTC.

This rearrangement joins TRBV19 to TRBJ1-2; D gene ambiguous. Germline values: CDR1 LNHDA, CDR2 SQIVND (reference sequence). This CDR3 has 13 amino acids. Trimming cost V 3 bases and J 8 bases, with 13 bases left between them. The DNA of the CDR3 is TGTGCCAGTAGTATGGAGCTAGTAAGCGGCTACACCTTC. Its translation is CASSMELVSGYTF.

By sample fraction, this clone is medium-sized. The chain uses TRBV3-1 (or the pseudogene TRBV3-2) and TRBJ1-2, with D unclear. The CDR3 contains 14 residues. Trimming took 7 bases from V and 4 from J, leaving 16 bases between them. Germline CDR1 is LGHDT and CDR2 is YNNKEL (reference sequence). The CDR3 is CASTPALTVYGYTF. DNA of the CDR3: TGTGCCAGCACCCCAGCACTCACCGTCTATGGCTACACCTTC.

This clone counts as medium-sized. The V gene is TRBV19, the J gene TRBJ1-1; a possible D gene is TRBD1 (6 bases). This CDR3 is built from 14 residues. Germline-derived CDR1 and CDR2 are LNHDA and SQIVND (reference sequence). V gave up 5 bases and J gave up 4 bases, with 14 bases separating them. The CDR3: CASSPQTGFTEAFF. Here the CDR3 DNA reads TGTGCCAGTAGTCCACAGACAGGTTTCACTGAAGCTTTCTTT.

A few counts support this clone. This chain connects TRBV4-2 to TRBJ1-3; no firm D call. Trimming left V 0 bases short and J 0 bases short, with 6 bases between. The CDR3 covers 15 residues. In germline, CDR1 is LGHNA, CDR2 YNFKEQ. The CDR3 here is CASSQEPGSGNTIYF. In nucleotides, the CDR3 is TGTGCCAGCAGCCAAGAGCCGGGCTCTGGAAACACCATATATTTT.

The gene calls are TRBV7-8 and TRBJ1-1, with D perhaps TRBD1 (6 bases). This CDR3 is built from 15 residues. The V gene lost 1 base and the J gene lost 6 bases, with 15 bases spanning the gap. Germline lookup yields CDR1 SGHVS and CDR2 FQNEAQ. The chain's CDR3 is CASSLDLGGVSEAFF. The CDR3 DNA follows: TGTGCCAGCAGCTTAGATCTAGGGGGAGTCTCTGAAGCTTTCTTT.

This chain links TRBV5-1 with TRBJ1-5, with 8 bases matching TRBD1. This CDR3 has 16 amino acids. Losses at the gene ends were 0 bases for V and 5 bases for J; bases not matched to a gene: 7. Germline CDR1 is SGHRS and CDR2 is YFSETQ. CDR3 loop: CASSLEDRVGDQPQHF. CDR3 nucleotides: TGCGCCAGCAGCTTGGAGGACAGGGTGGGAGATCAGCCCCAGCATTTT.

The V call is TRBV5-1, the J call TRBJ2-3; D is tentatively TRBD1 or TRBD2 (6 bases each). Germline assignment: CDR1 SGHRS and CDR2 YFSETQ. Trimming took off 3 bases at V and 8 bases at J, with 16 bases between the two ends. The CDR3 is 14 residues long. The CDR3 DNA is TGCGCCAGCAGCTGGGATGGAGGGGGAGGTACGCAGTATTTT. The encoded protein is CASSWDGGGGTQYF.

This chain joins TRBV29-1 and TRBJ2-1, with D unclear. The V and J ends lost 2 bases and 12 bases respectively, with 8 bases between them. Germline CDR1 and CDR2: SQVTM and ANQGSEA. The CDR3 extends over 10 amino acids. The CDR3: CSVERVSQFF. The CDR3 bases are TGCAGCGTTGAAAGGGTGTCGCAGTTCTTC.

Comments on this clone: This clone may be a read error of a much larger clone one base away. The chain carries TRBV5-1 and TRBJ2-1; 8 nucleotides align to TRBD2. Per germline, CDR1 SGHRS and CDR2 YFSETQ. J was trimmed by 8 bases and V by 3 bases; bases with no gene match: 13. The CDR3 length is 16 residues. Written as DNA, the CDR3 is TGCGCCAGCAGCTCGAGGGGATTTCCCGGGGGGGATGAGCAGTTCTTC. Amino acids: CASSSRGFPGGDEQFF.

The rearrangement uses TRBV18 and TRBJ1-1; possible D gene TRBD1, 5 bases. Germline CDR1 and CDR2: KGHSH and LQKENI. V lost 3 bases to trimming and J lost 6 bases, with 11 bases between them. CDR3 length: 13 residues. This CDR3 reads CASSPQGTAEAFF. CDR3 DNA: TGTGCCAGCTCACCCCAGGGAACGGCTGAAGCTTTCTTT.

The chain joins TRBV19 to TRBJ2-1, with D possibly matching TRBD1 (6 bases). The CDR3 has 14 residues. The germline V and J ends were trimmed by 9 bases and 2 bases, with 14 bases remaining between them. In germline, CDR1 is LNHDA, CDR2 SQIVND (reference sequence). This chain's CDR3 is CASRGGFPYNEQFF. CDR3 DNA sequence: TGTGCCAGCCGAGGGGGATTTCCCTACAATGAGCAGTTCTTC.

The chain has TRBV12-3 or TRBV12-4 and TRBJ2-7, with D tentatively TRBD1 (6 bases). The V and J ends lost 6 bases and 6 bases respectively, with 15 bases between them. The CDR3 is 13 residues long. The CDR3 spells CASSQKTGSEQYF. As DNA, the CDR3 is TGTGCCAGCAGCCAGAAAACAGGGAGCGAGCAGTACTTC.

This chain joins TRBV5-1 and TRBJ2-7, with 7 nucleotides matching TRBD1. The CDR3 runs to 14 residues. V shed 2 bases, J shed 3 bases, and the junction held 5 bases outside the gene matches. The germline V gene has CDR1 SGHRS and CDR2 YFSETQ. CDR3 sequence (DNA): TGCGCCAGCAGCTTCCAGGGGGTATACTACGAGCAGTACTTC. Translated, it gives CASSFQGVYYEQYF.

V and J are TRBV6-5 and TRBJ2-7; D is possibly TRBD2 (7 bases). The CDR3 runs to 15 residues. Germline V gene sequence: CDR1 MNHEY, CDR2 SVGAGI. Trimming cost V 7 bases and J 1 base, with 17 bases left between them. CDR3 DNA: TGTGCCAGCACCCCTATGAGGGGGGGATCCTACGAGCAGTACTTC. This encodes CASTPMRGGSYEQYF.

The chain has TRBV6-5 and TRBJ2-5; TRBD2 agrees at 8 bases. The germline CDR1 and CDR2 sequences are MNHEY and SVGAGI. Trimming cost V 7 bases and J 2 bases; bases outside gene matches: 9. This CDR3 region has 15 residues. The CDR3 nucleotides are TGTGCCAGCATACTAGCGGCTAAAACTCAAGAGACCCAGTACTTC. Protein product: CASILAAKTQETQYF.

V usage is TRBV28 and J usage is TRBJ2-5; the match to TRBD1 covers 7 bases. Losses at the gene ends were 2 bases for V and 5 bases for J; bases not matched to a gene: 17. CDR1 and CDR2 from the germline V gene are MDHEN and SYDVKM. CDR3 size: 18 residues. CDR3 residues: CASSLDYSFKDRSETQYF. The CDR3 coding sequence is TGTGCCAGCAGTTTAGATTATTCTTTTAAGGACAGGTCTGAGACCCAGTACTTC. Drawing the rest from reference TRBV28 and TRBJ2-5, the complete variable domain is DVKVTQSSRYLVKRTGEKVFLECVQDMDHENMFWYRQDPGLGLRLIYFSYDVKMKEKGDIPEGYSVSREKKERFSLILESASTNQTSMYLCASSLDYSFKDRSETQYFGPGTRLLVL.

The chain employs TRBV6-5 and TRBJ2-6; D gene ambiguous. The CDR3 runs to 14 residues. Trimming shortened V by 2 bases and J by 3 bases, and 5 bases separated the two germline ends. Germline loops: CDR1 MNHEY, CDR2 SVGAGI. The CDR3 loop is CASSYGGGANVLTF. Here the CDR3 DNA reads TGTGCCAGCAGTTACGGCGGTGGGGCCAACGTCCTGACTTTC.

This clone was observed a few times. V usage is TRBV15 and J usage is TRBJ1-2; D gene ambiguous. The CDR3 sequence is 16 residues long. Germline CDR1 and CDR2: LNHNV and YYDKDF (reference sequence). V shed 0 bases and J shed 7 bases, with 18 bases lying between them. Here the CDR3 reads CATSRDNRGSGGGYTF. CDR3 nucleotide sequence: TGTGCCACCAGCAGAGATAATCGTGGGTCCGGAGGTGGCTACACCTTC. Drawing the rest from reference TRBV15 and TRBJ1-2, the complete variable domain is DAMVIQNPRYQVTQFGKPVTLSCSQTLNHNVMYWYQQKSSQAPKLLFHYYDKDFNNEADTPDNFQSRRPNTSFCFLDIRSPGLGDTAMYLCATSRDNRGSGGGYTFGSGTRLTVV.

By share, this clone counts as medium-sized. The chain recombines TRBV30 with TRBJ2-7; TRBD2 matches at 7 bases. Germline V gene sequence: CDR1 GTSNPN, CDR2 SVGIG (reference sequence). The CDR3 has 16 amino acids. V gave up 0 bases and J gave up 1 base; unmatched junction bases: 9. Here the CDR3 DNA reads TGTGCCTGGAGTGTACTAGCGCCGAAATTATCCTACGAGCAGTACTTC. It is translated as CAWSVLAPKLSYEQYF. Drawing the rest from reference TRBV30 and TRBJ2-7, the complete variable domain is SQTIHQWPATLVQPVGSPLSLECTVEGTSNPNLYWYRQAAGRGLQLLFYSVGIGQISSEVPQNLSASRPQDRQFILSSKKLLLSDSGFYLCAWSVLAPKLSYEQYFGPGTRLTVT.

The V call is TRBV11-3, the J call TRBJ2-7; D is uncertain. Germline lookup yields CDR1 SGHNT and CDR2 YENEEA. Between the trimmed V and J ends, which lost 2 bases and 1 base, there was a span of 12 bases. This CDR3 spans 15 amino acids. The CDR3 sequence is CASSLSYSPSYEQYF. CDR3 coding DNA: TGTGCCAGCAGCTTATCCTACAGCCCTTCCTACGAGCAGTACTTC.

Turning to this clone: Compared with germline, one end of the junction differs, possibly owing to a read error. The V call is TRBV19, the J call TRBJ1-2; D is ambiguous. Germline V gene sequence: CDR1 LNHDA, CDR2 SQIVND (reference sequence). The CDR3 is 14 residues long. CDR3 protein: CASSTPGRIYGYTF. DNA for the CDR3: TGTGCCAGCAGTACCCCAGGACGGATCTATGGCTACACCTTC.